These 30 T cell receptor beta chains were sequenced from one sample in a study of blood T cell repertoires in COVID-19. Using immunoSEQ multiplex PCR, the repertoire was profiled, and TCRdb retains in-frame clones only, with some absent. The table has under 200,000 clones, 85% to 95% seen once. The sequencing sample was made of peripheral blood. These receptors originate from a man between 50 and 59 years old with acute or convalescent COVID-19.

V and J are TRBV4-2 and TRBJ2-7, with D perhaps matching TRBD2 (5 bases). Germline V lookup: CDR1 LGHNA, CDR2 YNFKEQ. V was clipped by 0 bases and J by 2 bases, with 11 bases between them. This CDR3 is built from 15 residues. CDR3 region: CASSQEAGGPYEQYV. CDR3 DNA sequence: TGTGCCAGCAGCCAAGAGGCGGGCGGCCCCTACGAGCAGTACGTC.

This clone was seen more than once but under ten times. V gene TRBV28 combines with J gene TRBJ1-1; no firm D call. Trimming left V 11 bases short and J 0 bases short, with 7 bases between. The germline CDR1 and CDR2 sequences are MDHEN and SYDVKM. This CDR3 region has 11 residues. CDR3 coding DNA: TGTGCCTCATTTCTGAACACTGAAGCTTTCTTT. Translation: CASFLNTEAFF.

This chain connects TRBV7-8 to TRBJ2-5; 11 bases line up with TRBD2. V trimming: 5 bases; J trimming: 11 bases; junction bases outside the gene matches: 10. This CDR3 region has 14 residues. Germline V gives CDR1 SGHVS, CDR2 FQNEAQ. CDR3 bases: TGTGCCAGCAGCCCCCTGGGTAGCGGGAGGGTACAGTACTTC. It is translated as CASSPLGSGRVQYF.

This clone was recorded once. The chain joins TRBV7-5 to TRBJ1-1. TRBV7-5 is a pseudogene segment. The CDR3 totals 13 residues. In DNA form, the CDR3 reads TGTGTCAGAAGCCGGGGGTCGGCCACTGAAGCTTTCTTT. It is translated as CVRSRGSATEAFF.

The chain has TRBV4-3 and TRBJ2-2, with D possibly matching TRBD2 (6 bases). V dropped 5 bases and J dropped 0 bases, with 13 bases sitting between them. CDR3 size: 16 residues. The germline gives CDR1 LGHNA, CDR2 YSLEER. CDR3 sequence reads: CASSFGTLANTGELFF. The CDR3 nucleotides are TGCGCCAGCAGCTTTGGGACTTTAGCGAACACCGGGGAGCTGTTTTTT.

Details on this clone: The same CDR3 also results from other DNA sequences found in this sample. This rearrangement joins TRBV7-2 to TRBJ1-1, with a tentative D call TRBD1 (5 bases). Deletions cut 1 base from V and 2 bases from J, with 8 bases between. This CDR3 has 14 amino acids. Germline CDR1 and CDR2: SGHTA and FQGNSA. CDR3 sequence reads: CASSLGGLNTEAFF. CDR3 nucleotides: TGTGCCAGCAGCTTAGGGGGCCTCAACACTGAAGCTTTCTTT.

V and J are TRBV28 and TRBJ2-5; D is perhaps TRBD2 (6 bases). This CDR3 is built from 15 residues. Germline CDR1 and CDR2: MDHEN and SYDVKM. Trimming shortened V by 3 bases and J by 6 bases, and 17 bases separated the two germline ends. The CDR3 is CASSFSGLQSKTQYF. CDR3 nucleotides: TGTGCCAGCAGTTTTTCGGGACTCCAGTCAAAGACCCAGTACTTC.

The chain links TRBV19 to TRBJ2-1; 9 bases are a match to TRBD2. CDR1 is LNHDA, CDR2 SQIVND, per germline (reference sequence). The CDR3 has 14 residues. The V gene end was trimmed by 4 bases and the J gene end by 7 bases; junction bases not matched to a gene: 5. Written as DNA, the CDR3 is TGTGCCAGTAGTAGCAGCGGGGGGAGGAATGAGCAGTTCTTC. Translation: CASSSSGGRNEQFF.

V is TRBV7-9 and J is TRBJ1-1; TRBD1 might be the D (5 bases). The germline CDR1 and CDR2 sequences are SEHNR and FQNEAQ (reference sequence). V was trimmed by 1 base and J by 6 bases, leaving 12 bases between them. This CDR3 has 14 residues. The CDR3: CASSLVGGFAEAFF. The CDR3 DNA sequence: TGTGCCAGCAGCTTAGTTGGGGGGTTTGCTGAAGCTTTCTTT. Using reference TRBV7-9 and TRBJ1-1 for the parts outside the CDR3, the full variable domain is DTGVSQNPRHKITKRGQNVTFRCDPISEHNRLYWYRQTLGQGPEFLTYFQNEAQLEKSRLLSDRFSAERPKGSFSTLEIQRTEQGDSAMYLCASSLVGGFAEAFFGQGTRLTVV.

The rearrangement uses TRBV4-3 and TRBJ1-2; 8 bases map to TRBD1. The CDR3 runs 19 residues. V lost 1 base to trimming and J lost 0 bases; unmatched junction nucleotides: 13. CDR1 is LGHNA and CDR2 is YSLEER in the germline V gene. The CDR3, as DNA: TGCGCCAGCAGCCAAGGAACCGGGACAGGACAAGATGCTAACTATGGCTACACCTTC. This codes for CASSQGTGTGQDANYGYTF.

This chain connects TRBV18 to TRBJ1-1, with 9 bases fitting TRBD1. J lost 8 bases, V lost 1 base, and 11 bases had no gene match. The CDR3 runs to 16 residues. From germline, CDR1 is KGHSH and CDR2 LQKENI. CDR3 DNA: TGTGCCAGCTCACCACAGGCTCCGGGACAGGGTCCCGAAGCTTTCTTT. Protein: CASSPQAPGQGPEAFF.

Here the CDR3 DNA reads TGTGCCATCAGTGAGTCCGTTGACAGGGGAGGATACGAGCAGTACGTC. Its translation is CAISESVDRGGYEQYV. V and J are TRBV10-3 and TRBJ2-7; the match to TRBD1 covers 8 bases. The CDR3 covers 16 residues. V lost 0 bases and J lost 4; bases outside the gene matches: 8. Per the germline V gene, CDR1 is ENHRY and CDR2 is SYGVKD.

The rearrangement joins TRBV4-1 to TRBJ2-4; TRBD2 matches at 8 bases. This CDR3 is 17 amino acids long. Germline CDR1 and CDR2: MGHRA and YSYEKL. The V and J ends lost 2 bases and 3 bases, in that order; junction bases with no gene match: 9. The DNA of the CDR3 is TGCGCCAGCAGCCAAAATACGGGGGGGCGAGTCAAAAACATTCAGTACTTC. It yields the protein CASSQNTGGRVKNIQYF.

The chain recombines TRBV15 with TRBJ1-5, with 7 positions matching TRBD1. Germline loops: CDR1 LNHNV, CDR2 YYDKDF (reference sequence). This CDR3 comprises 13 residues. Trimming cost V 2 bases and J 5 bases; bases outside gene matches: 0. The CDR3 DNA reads TGTGCCACCAGCAGACAGGGGGATCAGCCCCAGCATTTT. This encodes CATSRQGDQPQHF.

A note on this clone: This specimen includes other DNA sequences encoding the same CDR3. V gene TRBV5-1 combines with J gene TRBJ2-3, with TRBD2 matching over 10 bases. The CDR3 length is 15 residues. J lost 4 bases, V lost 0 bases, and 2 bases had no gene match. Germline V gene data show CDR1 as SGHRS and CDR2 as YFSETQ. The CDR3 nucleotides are TGCGCCAGCAGCTTGGGGCTAGCGGGAGCAGATACGCAGTATTTT. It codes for CASSLGLAGADTQYF.

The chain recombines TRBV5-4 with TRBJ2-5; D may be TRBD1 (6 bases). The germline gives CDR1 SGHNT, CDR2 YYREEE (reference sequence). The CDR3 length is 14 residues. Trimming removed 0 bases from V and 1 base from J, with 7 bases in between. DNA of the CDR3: TGTGCCAGCAGCTTGGACAGGGTCCAAGAGACCCAGTACTTC. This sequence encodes CASSLDRVQETQYF.

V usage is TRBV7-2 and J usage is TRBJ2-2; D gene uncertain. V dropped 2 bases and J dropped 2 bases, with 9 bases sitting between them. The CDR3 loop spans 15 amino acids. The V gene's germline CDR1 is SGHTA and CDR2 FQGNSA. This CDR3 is CASSLRTVNTGELFF. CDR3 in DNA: TGTGCCAGCAGCTTACGCACAGTTAACACCGGGGAGCTGTTTTTT.

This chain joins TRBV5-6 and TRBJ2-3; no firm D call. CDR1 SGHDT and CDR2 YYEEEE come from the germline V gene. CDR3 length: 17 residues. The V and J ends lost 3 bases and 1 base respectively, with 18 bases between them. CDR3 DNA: TGTGCCAGCAGCTCCATTTTCGCCCACATGGGCACAGATACGCAGTATTTT. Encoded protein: CASSSIFAHMGTDTQYF.

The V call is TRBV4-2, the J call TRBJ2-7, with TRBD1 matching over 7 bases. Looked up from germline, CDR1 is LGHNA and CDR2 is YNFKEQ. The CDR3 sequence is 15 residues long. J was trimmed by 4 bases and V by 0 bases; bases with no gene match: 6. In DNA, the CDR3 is TGTGCCAGCAGCCAAGAACAAGGGGGCTTTTACGAGCAGTACGTC. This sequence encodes CASSQEQGGFYEQYV.

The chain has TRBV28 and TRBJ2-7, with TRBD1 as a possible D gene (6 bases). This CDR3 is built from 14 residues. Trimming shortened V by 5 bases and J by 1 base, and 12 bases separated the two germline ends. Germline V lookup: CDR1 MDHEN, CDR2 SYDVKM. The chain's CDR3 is CASSPEQGSYEQYV. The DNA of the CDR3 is TGTGCCAGCAGTCCGGAACAGGGATCCTACGAGCAGTACGTC.

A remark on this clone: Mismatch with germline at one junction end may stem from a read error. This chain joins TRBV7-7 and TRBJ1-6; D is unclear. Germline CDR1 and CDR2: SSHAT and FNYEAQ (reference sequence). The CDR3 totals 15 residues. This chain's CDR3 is CASSLGLSNNSPLHF. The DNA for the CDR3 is TGTGCTAGCAGCTTAGGACTGTCCAATAATTCACCCCTCCACTTT.

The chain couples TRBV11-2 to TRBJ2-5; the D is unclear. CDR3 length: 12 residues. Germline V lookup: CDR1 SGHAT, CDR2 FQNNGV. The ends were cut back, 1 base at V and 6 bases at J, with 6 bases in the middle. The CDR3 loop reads CASSLGGKTQYF. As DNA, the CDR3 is TGTGCCAGCAGCTTAGGAGGCAAGACCCAGTACTTC. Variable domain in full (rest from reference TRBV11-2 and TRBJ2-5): EAGVAQSPRYKIIEKRQSVAFWCNPISGHATLYWYQQILGQGPKLLIQFQNNGVVDDSQLPKDRFSAERLKGVDSTLKIQPAKLEDSAVYLCASSLGGKTQYFGPGTRLLVL.

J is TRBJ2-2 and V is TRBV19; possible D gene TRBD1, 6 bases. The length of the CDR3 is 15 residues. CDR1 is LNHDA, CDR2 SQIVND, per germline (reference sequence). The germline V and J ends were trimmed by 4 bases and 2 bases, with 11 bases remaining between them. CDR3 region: CASSTRTANTGELFF. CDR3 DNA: TGTGCCAGTAGTACCAGGACAGCTAACACCGGGGAGCTGTTTTTT.

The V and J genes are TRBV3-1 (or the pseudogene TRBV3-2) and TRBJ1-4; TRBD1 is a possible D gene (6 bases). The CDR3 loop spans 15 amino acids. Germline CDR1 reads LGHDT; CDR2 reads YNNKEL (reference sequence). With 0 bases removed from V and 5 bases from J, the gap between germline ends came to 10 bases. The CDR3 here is CASSQEGAGNEKLFF. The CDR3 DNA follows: TGTGCCAGCAGCCAAGAGGGGGCAGGAAATGAAAAACTGTTTTTT.

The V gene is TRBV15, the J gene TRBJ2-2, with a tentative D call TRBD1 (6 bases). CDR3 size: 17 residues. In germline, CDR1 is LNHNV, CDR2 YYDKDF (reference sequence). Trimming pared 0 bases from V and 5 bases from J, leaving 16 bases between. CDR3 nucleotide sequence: TGTGCCACCAGCAGAGATTTGTCAGGGGCAGAGACCGGGGAGCTGTTTTTT. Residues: CATSRDLSGAETGELFF.

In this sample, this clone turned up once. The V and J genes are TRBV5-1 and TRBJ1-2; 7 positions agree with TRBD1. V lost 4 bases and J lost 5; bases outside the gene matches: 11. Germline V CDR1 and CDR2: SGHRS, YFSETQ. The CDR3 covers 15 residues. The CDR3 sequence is CASSLQTGTEYGYTF. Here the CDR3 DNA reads TGCGCCAGCAGCCTACAGACAGGGACCGAATATGGCTACACCTTC.

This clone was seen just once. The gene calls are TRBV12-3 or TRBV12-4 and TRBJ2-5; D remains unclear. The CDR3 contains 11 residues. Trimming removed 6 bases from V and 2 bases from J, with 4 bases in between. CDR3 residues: CASSLQETQYF. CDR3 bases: TGTGCCAGCAGCCTTCAAGAGACCCAGTACTTC.

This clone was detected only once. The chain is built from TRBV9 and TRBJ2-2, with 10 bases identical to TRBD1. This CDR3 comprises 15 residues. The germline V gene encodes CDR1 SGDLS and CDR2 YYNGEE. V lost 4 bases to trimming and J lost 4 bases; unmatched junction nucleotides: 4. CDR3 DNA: TGTGCCAGCAGCACCGGACAGGGGGGCACCGGGGAGCTGTTTTTT. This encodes CASSTGQGGTGELFF.

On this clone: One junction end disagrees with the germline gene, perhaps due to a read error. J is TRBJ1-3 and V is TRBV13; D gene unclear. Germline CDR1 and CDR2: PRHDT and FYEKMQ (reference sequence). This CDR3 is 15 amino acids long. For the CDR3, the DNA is TGTGCCAGCAACTTACGGGGTATTGATGGAAACACCATATATTTT. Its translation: CASNLRGIDGNTIYF.

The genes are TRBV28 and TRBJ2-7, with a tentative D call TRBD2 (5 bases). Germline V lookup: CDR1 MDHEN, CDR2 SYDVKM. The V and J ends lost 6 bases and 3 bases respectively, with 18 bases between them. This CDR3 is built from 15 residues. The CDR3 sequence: CASSPTSGIYYEQYF. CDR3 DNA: TGTGCCAGCAGCCCCACCTCCGGGATATACTACGAGCAGTACTTC.